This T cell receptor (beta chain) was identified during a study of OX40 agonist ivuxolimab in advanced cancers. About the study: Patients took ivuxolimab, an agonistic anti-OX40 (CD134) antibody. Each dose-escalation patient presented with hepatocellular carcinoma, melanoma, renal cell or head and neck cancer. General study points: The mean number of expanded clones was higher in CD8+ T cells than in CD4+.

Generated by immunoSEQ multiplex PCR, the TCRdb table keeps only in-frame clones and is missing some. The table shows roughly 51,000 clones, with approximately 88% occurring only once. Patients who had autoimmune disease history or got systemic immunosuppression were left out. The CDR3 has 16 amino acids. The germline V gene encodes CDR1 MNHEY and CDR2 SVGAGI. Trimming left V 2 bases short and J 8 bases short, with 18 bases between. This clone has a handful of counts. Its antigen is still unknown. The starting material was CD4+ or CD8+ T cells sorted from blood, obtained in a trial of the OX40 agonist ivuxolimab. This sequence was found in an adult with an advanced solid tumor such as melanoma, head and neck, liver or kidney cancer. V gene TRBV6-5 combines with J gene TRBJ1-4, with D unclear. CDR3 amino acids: CASSYDSKIVGEKLFF. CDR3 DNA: TGTGCCAGCAGTTACGATAGCAAAATCGTTGGCGAAAAACTGTTTTTT.